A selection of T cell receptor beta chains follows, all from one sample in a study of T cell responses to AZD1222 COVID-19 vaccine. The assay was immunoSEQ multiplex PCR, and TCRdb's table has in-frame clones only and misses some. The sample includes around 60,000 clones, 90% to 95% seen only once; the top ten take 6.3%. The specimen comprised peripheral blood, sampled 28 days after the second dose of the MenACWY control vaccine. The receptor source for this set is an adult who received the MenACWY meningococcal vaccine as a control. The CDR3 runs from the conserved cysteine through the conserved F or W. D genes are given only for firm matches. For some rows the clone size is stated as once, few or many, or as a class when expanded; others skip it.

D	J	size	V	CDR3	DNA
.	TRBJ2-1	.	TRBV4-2	CASSQVGSHNEQFF	TGTGCCAGCAGCCAAGTCGGGAGCCACAATGAGCAGTTCTTC
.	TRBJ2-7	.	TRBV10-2	CASRERRSYEQYF	TGCGCCAGCAGGGAAAGACGTTCCTACGAGCAGTACTTC
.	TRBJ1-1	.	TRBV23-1	CARMITVNTEAFF	TGCGCCCGGATGATAACCGTTAACACTGAAGCTTTCTTT
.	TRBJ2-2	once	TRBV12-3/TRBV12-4	CASSLPGELFF	TGTGCCAGCAGTTTACCCGGGGAGCTGTTTTTT
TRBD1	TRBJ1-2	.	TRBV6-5	CASSYSGQGADYGYTF	TGTGCCAGCAGTTACAGTGGACAGGGGGCCGACTATGGCTACACCTTC
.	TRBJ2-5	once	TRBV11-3	CASSRGGQETQYF	TGTGCCAGCAGCCGAGGCGGGCAAGAGACCCAGTACTTC
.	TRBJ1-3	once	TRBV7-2	CASSLAAGGGNTIYF	TGTGCCAGCAGCTTAGCTGCGGGAGGTGGAAACACCATATATTTT
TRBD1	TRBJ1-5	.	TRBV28	CASNFGTGGNQPQHF	TGTGCCAGCAACTTCGGGACAGGGGGCAATCAGCCCCAGCATTTT
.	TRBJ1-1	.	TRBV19	CASSIGPGNTEAFF	TGTGCCAGTAGTATAGGCCCAGGGAACACTGAAGCTTTCTTT
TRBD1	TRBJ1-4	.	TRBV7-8	CASSSTGLEEKLFF	TGTGCCAGCAGCTCGACAGGGTTGGAGGAAAAACTGTTTTTT
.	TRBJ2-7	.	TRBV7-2	CASSLAVLAYEQYF	TGTGCCAGCAGCTTAGCCGTTCTTGCCTACGAGCAGTACTTC
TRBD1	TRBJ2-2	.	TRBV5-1	CASSSSQGAENTGELFF	TGCGCCAGCAGCTCCTCACAGGGGGCGGAGAACACCGGGGAGCTGTTTTTT
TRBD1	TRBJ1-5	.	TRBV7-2	CASSAVTGPHQPQHF	TGTGCCAGCAGCGCCGTGACAGGGCCCCATCAGCCCCAGCATTTT
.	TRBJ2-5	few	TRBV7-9	CASSPRGPETQYF	TGTGCCAGCAGCCCCCGGGGGCCAGAGACCCAGTACTTC
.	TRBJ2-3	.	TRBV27	CASSRAYTDTQYF	TGTGCCAGCAGTCGAGCCTACACAGATACGCAGTATTTT
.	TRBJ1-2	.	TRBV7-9	CASSLGESDGYTF	TGTGCCAGCAGCCTGGGAGAGAGTGATGGCTACACCTTC
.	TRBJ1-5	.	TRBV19	CASSTDYNQPQHF	TGTGCCAGTAGTACGGATTATAATCAGCCCCAGCATTTT
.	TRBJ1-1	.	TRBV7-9	CASSLVSGRSATEAFF	TGTGCCAGCAGCTTAGTTTCGGGACGTTCGGCCACTGAAGCTTTCTTT
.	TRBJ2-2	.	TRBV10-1	CASSESPGQTGELFF	TGCGCCAGCAGTGAGTCGCCAGGACAGACCGGGGAGCTGTTTTTT
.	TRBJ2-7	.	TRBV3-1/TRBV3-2	CASSHPRGQQGFSYEQYF	TGTGCCAGCAGCCACCCCCGAGGGCAGCAGGGCTTCTCCTACGAGCAGTACTTC
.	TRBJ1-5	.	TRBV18	CASSPRERPQHF	TGTGCCAGCTCACCAAGGGAACGGCCCCAGCATTTT
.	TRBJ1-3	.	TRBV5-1	CASSSDGLSGNTIYF	TGCGCCAGCAGCTCCGACGGGTTGTCTGGAAACACCATATATTTT
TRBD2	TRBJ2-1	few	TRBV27	CASSFLAGGPHNEQFF	TGTGCCAGCAGTTTTCTAGCGGGAGGGCCGCACAATGAGCAGTTCTTC
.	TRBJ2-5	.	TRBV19	CASSTGVAGGPGTQYF	TGTGCCAGTAGTACCGGCGTGGCAGGCGGCCCGGGGACCCAGTACTTC
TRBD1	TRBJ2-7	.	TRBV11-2	CASSSAGTGPYEQYF	TGTGCCAGCAGCTCGGCCGGGACAGGGCCATACGAGCAGTACTTC
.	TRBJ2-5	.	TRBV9	CASSATGGSQETQYF	TGTGCCAGCAGCGCCACTGGGGGCAGCCAAGAGACCCAGTACTTC
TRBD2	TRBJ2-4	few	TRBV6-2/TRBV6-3	CASSYRGLAAKNIQYF	TGTGCCAGCAGTTATCGAGGACTAGCGGCCAAAAACATTCAGTACTTC
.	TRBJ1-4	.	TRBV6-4	CASSVKEVAREKLFF	TGTGCCAGCAGTGTAAAGGAGGTGGCTCGAGAAAAACTGTTTTTT
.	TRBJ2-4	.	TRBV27	CASSPGPLVKNIQYF	TGTGCCAGCAGCCCAGGACCCCTTGTCAAAAACATTCAGTACTTC
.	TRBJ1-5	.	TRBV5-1	CASSGDHNQPQHF	TGCGCCAGCAGCGGGGACCACAATCAGCCCCAGCATTTT
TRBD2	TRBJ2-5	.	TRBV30	CAWSGPGGQETQYF	TGTGCCTGGAGTGGCCCGGGGGGTCAAGAGACCCAGTACTTC
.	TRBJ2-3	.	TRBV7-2	CASSLERPDTQYF	TGTGCCAGCAGCTTGGAGAGGCCAGATACGCAGTATTTT
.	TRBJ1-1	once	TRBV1	CTIERGAFF	TGCACCATTGAGAGGGGAGCTTTCTTT
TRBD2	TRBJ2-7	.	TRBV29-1	CSVRDYLFKEQYF	TGCAGCGTTAGGGACTACCTGTTTAAGGAGCAGTACTTC
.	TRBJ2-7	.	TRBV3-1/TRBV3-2	CASSQDQGSSYEQYF	TGTGCCAGCAGCCAAGACCAGGGAAGCTCCTACGAGCAGTACTTC
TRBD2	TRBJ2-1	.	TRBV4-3	CASSPSGGVNEQFF	TGCGCCAGCAGCCCTAGCGGGGGGGTTAATGAGCAGTTCTTC
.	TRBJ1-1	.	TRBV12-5	CASGSGPRGTEAFF	TGTGCTAGTGGGTCAGGGCCTAGGGGCACTGAAGCTTTCTTT
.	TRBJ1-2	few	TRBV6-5	CASRARDTYYGYTF	TGTGCCAGCAGGGCCCGGGACACCTACTATGGCTACACCTTC
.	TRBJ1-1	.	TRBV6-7	CASSYSGGADTEAFF	TGTGCCAGCAGTTACTCAGGGGGGGCGGACACTGAAGCTTTCTTT
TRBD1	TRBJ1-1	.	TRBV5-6	CASSPTGIHTEAFF	TGTGCCAGCAGCCCGACAGGGATACACACTGAAGCTTTCTTT
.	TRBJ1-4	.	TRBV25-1	CASRPGGAEKLFF	TGTGCCAGCCGCCCTGGGGGTGCGGAAAAACTGTTTTTT
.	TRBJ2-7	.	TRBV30	CAWAPRGRRRDYEQYF	TGTGCCTGGGCCCCTCGGGGACGACGAAGAGACTACGAGCAGTACTTC
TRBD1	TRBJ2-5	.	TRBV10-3	CAISGQNRGQETQYF	TGTGCCATCAGTGGCCAGAACAGGGGGCAAGAGACCCAGTACTTC
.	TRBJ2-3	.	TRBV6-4	CASRGGSTDTQYF	TGTGCCAGCAGGGGCGGGAGCACAGATACGCAGTATTTT
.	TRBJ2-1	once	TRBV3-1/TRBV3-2	CASSTPKPSSYNEQFF	TGTGCCAGCAGCACCCCTAAACCTAGCTCCTACAATGAGCAGTTCTTC
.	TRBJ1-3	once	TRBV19	CASSSRSTGNTIYF	TGTGCCAGTAGTAGTCGCAGTACTGGAAACACCATATATTTT
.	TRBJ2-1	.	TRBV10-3	CAISEEVEQFF	TGTGCCATCAGTGAAGAAGTTGAGCAGTTCTTC
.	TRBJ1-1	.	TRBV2	CASSREDRVEAFF	TGTGCCAGCAGTCGTGAGGATCGGGTTGAAGCTTTCTTT
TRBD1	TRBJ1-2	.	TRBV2	CASIQGVNYGYTF	TGTGCCAGCATTCAGGGGGTTAACTATGGCTACACCTTC
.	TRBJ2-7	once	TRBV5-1	CASSTDLNEQYF	TGCGCCAGCAGCACAGATTTGAACGAGCAGTACTTC
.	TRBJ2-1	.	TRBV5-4	CASSSGTKKSYNEQFF	TGTGCCAGCAGCTCCGGGACAAAGAAATCCTACAATGAGCAGTTCTTC